A single sample is the source of the 27 T cell receptor beta chains below, sequenced in a study of blood T cell repertoires in COVID-19 (dated by TCRdb to 2020 to 2022). The protocol used for the library was the immunoSEQ multiplex PCR assay. TCRdb took over this immuneACCESS table, retaining in-frame rearrangements with V and J assigned. Such tables are incomplete; in checked studies, under half of the missing clones stem from an unresolved V gene, and the remainder is unexplained. This sample holds fewer than 150,000 clones; about 88% were observed only once. Of the sample, 8% to 9% falls within the top ten clones. Sequenced: peripheral blood. The source is a woman between 65 and 79 years old who had recovered from COVID-19.

The chain carries TRBV24-1 and TRBJ2-3, with D perhaps TRBD1 (5 bases). V gave up 5 bases and J gave up 1 base, with 12 bases separating them. Germline V gene data show CDR1 as KGHDR and CDR2 as SFDVKD. This CDR3 region has 15 residues. CDR3: CATSVGVRGTDTQYF. CDR3 DNA sequence: TGTGCCACCAGTGTAGGTGTCAGGGGCACAGATACGCAGTATTTT.

This clone was detected only once. The CDR3 sequence: CASSPLGQHYGYTF. The CDR3 coding sequence is TGTGCCAGCTCACCGCTAGGACAGCACTATGGCTACACCTTC. The chain recombines TRBV18 with TRBJ1-2; D is perhaps TRBD1 (6 bases). Per germline, CDR1 KGHSH and CDR2 LQKENI. This CDR3 comprises 14 residues. The V gene lost 3 bases and the J gene lost 3 bases, with 11 bases spanning the gap. Using reference TRBV18 and TRBJ1-2 for the parts outside the CDR3, the full variable domain is NAGVMQNPRHLVRRRGQEARLRCSPMKGHSHVYWYRQLPEEGLKFMVYLQKENIIDESGMPKERFSAEFPKEGPSILRIQQVVRGDSAAYFCASSPLGQHYGYTFGSGTRLTVV.

This clone was seen a few times. This rearrangement joins TRBV6-5 to TRBJ2-7, with a possible D match to TRBD1 (5 bases). This CDR3 has 15 residues. Germline V lookup: CDR1 MNHEY, CDR2 SVGAGI. With 4 bases removed from V and 0 bases from J, the gap between germline ends came to 13 bases. The CDR3, as DNA: TGTGCCAGCAGTTTTACAGGAAGGGTCTCCTACGAGCAGTACTTC. It codes for CASSFTGRVSYEQYF.

V is TRBV18 and J is TRBJ2-3; no definite D call. Germline V lookup: CDR1 KGHSH, CDR2 LQKENI. CDR3 length: 11 residues. V lost 8 bases and J 4 bases, leaving 7 bases between the germline ends. The CDR3, as DNA: TGTGCCAGCCGTGGGCCAGATACGCAGTATTTT. Translation gives CASRGPDTQYF. The whole variable domain, remainder taken from reference TRBV18 and TRBJ2-3, is NAGVMQNPRHLVRRRGQEARLRCSPMKGHSHVYWYRQLPEEGLKFMVYLQKENIIDESGMPKERFSAEFPKEGPSILRIQQVVRGDSAAYFCASRGPDTQYFGPGTRLTVL.

The V and J genes are TRBV6-2 or TRBV6-3 and TRBJ1-1; D might be TRBD1 (6 bases). Trimming pared 4 bases from V and 8 bases from J, leaving 11 bases between. Germline lookup yields CDR1 MNHEY and CDR2 SVGEGT. The CDR3 extends over 12 amino acids. CDR3 in amino acids: CASSLLGTEAFF. The CDR3 DNA reads as TGTGCCAGCAGTTTACTGGGGACAGAAGCTTTCTTT.

The chain recombines TRBV7-2 with TRBJ2-7, with D perhaps TRBD1 (6 bases). CDR3 length: 16 residues. Germline V lookup: CDR1 SGHTA, CDR2 FQGNSA. The V end was cut by 5 bases, the J end by 2 bases, with 19 bases between. This CDR3 is CASSPLGAGAAYEQYF. CDR3 nucleotide sequence: TGTGCCAGCAGCCCCCTCGGGGCAGGGGCAGCCTACGAGCAGTACTTC.

The rearrangement uses TRBV28 and TRBJ1-1; 9 bases line up with TRBD1. V gave up 7 bases and J gave up 3 bases; unmatched junction bases: 9. CDR1 is MDHEN, CDR2 SYDVKM, per germline. The CDR3 consists of 15 residues. The CDR3 bases are TGTGCCAGCAAAGGGGCGGGACAGGGACACACTGAAGCTTTCTTT. It is translated as CASKGAGQGHTEAFF.

To note about this clone: The junction departs from the called germline gene at one end, perhaps through a read error. This chain connects TRBV7-7 to TRBJ2-1, with D uncertain. This CDR3 region has 15 residues. Germline assignment: CDR1 SSHAT and CDR2 FNYEAQ (reference sequence). CDR3 nucleotides: TGTGCTAGCAGCTTAGGCGTCGGCTCCTACAATGAGCAGTTCTTC. This codes for CASSLGVGSYNEQFF.

The V call is TRBV4-3, the J call TRBJ2-2, with D possibly being TRBD1 (6 bases). The CDR3 is 14 amino acids. V lost 3 bases, J lost 3 bases, and 8 bases lay in between. Germline assignment: CDR1 LGHNA and CDR2 YSLEER. The CDR3 here is CASSQTGYTGELFF. The CDR3, as DNA: TGCGCCAGCAGCCAGACAGGCTACACCGGGGAGCTGTTTTTT.

This rearrangement joins TRBV4-2 to TRBJ2-5, with TRBD2 matching 13 bases. The germline CDR1 and CDR2 sequences are LGHNA and YNFKEQ. The CDR3 runs 18 residues. Germline trimming cut 3 bases from V and 1 base from J; bases unmatched to any gene: 8. CDR3 residues: CASSHWTSGGSIQETQYF. CDR3 nucleotide sequence: TGTGCCAGCAGCCACTGGACTAGCGGGGGATCCATCCAAGAGACCCAGTACTTC.

This chain joins TRBV5-6 and TRBJ1-2; the match to TRBD1 covers 8 bases. Germline V lookup: CDR1 SGHDT, CDR2 YYEEEE. Trimming removed 3 bases from V and 4 bases from J; junction bases left unmatched: 5. The CDR3 consists of 14 residues. CDR3 in amino acids: CASSWGQAVYGYTF. The CDR3 bases are TGTGCCAGCAGCTGGGGACAGGCCGTCTATGGCTACACCTTC.

As DNA, the CDR3 is TGTGCCAGCAGACCGACAGGCTCCTATGGCTACACCTTC. The encoded protein is CASRPTGSYGYTF. The chain is built from TRBV6-5 and TRBJ1-2; TRBD1 might be the D (6 bases). The CDR3 is made up of 13 amino acids. Trimming cost V 6 bases and J 4 bases, with 12 bases left between them. Germline lookup yields CDR1 MNHEY and CDR2 SVGAGI.

The V and J genes are TRBV7-2 and TRBJ2-5, with a tentative D call TRBD2 (6 bases). This CDR3 is built from 16 residues. Germline lookup yields CDR1 SGHTA and CDR2 FQGNSA. The V end was cut by 1 base, the J end by 2 bases, with 14 bases between. In DNA form, the CDR3 reads TGTGCCAGCAGCTTAGGGGCGGGGCCATTTCAAGAGACCCAGTACTTC. Translated: CASSLGAGPFQETQYF.

V and J are TRBV7-9 and TRBJ1-1; a possible D gene is TRBD1 (5 bases). The CDR3 covers 14 residues. Germline CDR1 is SEHNR and CDR2 is FQNEAQ (reference sequence). V lost 4 bases, J lost 5 bases, and 14 bases lay in between. CDR3: CASSSTTAETEAFF. The CDR3 DNA is TGTGCCAGCAGCTCAACGACAGCTGAGACTGAAGCTTTCTTT.

The chain combines TRBV4-1 with TRBJ2-6; 10 nucleotides agree with TRBD1. This CDR3 has 18 amino acids. The germline CDR1 and CDR2 sequences are MGHRA and YSYEKL. V was clipped by 3 bases and J by 4 bases; unmatched bases: 9. In nucleotides, the CDR3 is TGCGCCAGCAGCCAGGGGAGACAGGGGGCACAAGGGGCCAACGTCCTGACTTTC. This encodes CASSQGRQGAQGANVLTF.

The chain joins TRBV18 to TRBJ2-5; no clear D gene. Germline CDR1 reads KGHSH; CDR2 reads LQKENI. This CDR3 region has 14 residues. V was trimmed by 2 bases and J by 1 base, leaving 8 bases between them. In DNA form, the CDR3 reads TGTGCCAGCTCACCAAACAGCCTCCAAGAGACCCAGTACTTC. Protein product: CASSPNSLQETQYF.

The chain has TRBV6-2 or TRBV6-3 and TRBJ1-3; D may be TRBD1 (5 bases). The CDR3 loop spans 16 amino acids. V was cut by 4 bases and J by 1 base, with 14 bases left in between. Looked up from germline, CDR1 is MNHEY and CDR2 is SVGEGT. CDR3 DNA sequence: TGTGCCAGCAGTTGGGCCCAGGGCGCGTCTGGAAACACCATATATTTT. Protein product: CASSWAQGASGNTIYF.

This clone was detected a few times. The chain combines TRBV7-2 with TRBJ2-5, with 9 bases fitting TRBD1. Germline CDR1 SGHTA, CDR2 FQGNSA. The CDR3 sequence is 15 residues long. V lost 2 bases to trimming and J lost 4 bases; unmatched junction nucleotides: 5. The CDR3 region has the DNA TGTGCCAGCAGCTTAACAGGGGGCAGGTTAGAGACCCAGTACTTC. This gives the protein CASSLTGGRLETQYF.

The chain uses TRBV7-2 and TRBJ2-5; D ambiguous. Trimming shortened V by 5 bases and J by 7 bases, and 11 bases separated the two germline ends. Germline loops: CDR1 SGHTA, CDR2 FQGNSA. The CDR3 has 12 amino acids. The CDR3 protein is CASSAIPGTQYF. As DNA, the CDR3 is TGTGCCAGCAGCGCCATCCCGGGGACCCAGTACTTC.

This clone occurred a few times. This chain joins TRBV10-3 and TRBJ2-1, with 10 bases identical to TRBD2. CDR1 ENHRY and CDR2 SYGVKD come from the germline V gene. Trimming took 4 bases from V and 10 from J; bases not matched to a gene: 10. The CDR3 has 15 residues. CDR3 residues: CAISGLAGEAIEQFF. The CDR3 nucleotides are TGTGCCATCAGTGGTCTAGCGGGAGAAGCAATCGAGCAGTTCTTC.

This clone has a single count. The chain carries TRBV30 and TRBJ2-3; 13 bases align to TRBD2. The length of the CDR3 is 15 residues. Germline CDR1 reads GTSNPN; CDR2 reads SVGIG (reference sequence). Trimming removed 0 bases from V and 7 bases from J; junction bases left unmatched: 4. The CDR3 loop reads CAWSVTSGGAYTQYF. CDR3 in DNA: TGTGCCTGGAGTGTAACTAGCGGGGGGGCGTATACGCAGTATTTT. Using reference TRBV30 and TRBJ2-3 for the parts outside the CDR3, the full variable domain is SQTIHQWPATLVQPVGSPLSLECTVEGTSNPNLYWYRQAAGRGLQLLFYSVGIGQISSEVPQNLSASRPQDRQFILSSKKLLLSDSGFYLCAWSVTSGGAYTQYFGPGTRLTVL.

The chain joins TRBV12-3 or TRBV12-4 to TRBJ1-2; D might be TRBD1 (6 bases). The V gene lost 3 bases and the J gene lost 4 bases, with 6 bases spanning the gap. This CDR3 is built from 12 residues. The CDR3 loop reads CASSLDSYGYTF. The CDR3 DNA reads as TGTGCCAGCAGTTTGGACAGCTATGGCTACACCTTC.

The chain couples TRBV5-4 to TRBJ1-2, with D perhaps matching TRBD1 (6 bases). This CDR3 comprises 14 residues. CDR1 is SGHNT, CDR2 YYREEE, per germline (reference sequence). Trimming stripped 4 bases from V and 2 bases from J, with 12 bases between. The CDR3 here is CASSTGQTNYGYTF. CDR3 sequence (DNA): TGTGCCAGCAGCACCGGACAGACAAACTATGGCTACACCTTC.

Regarding this clone: The sample carries other DNA sequences with the same CDR3. The chain uses TRBV5-1 and TRBJ2-5, with 8 bases aligning to TRBD2. Germline trimming cut 4 bases from V and 5 bases from J; bases unmatched to any gene: 10. This CDR3 comprises 15 residues. Germline CDR1 SGHRS, CDR2 YFSETQ. CDR3 amino acids: CASSPRTGGGETQYF. CDR3 in DNA: TGCGCCAGCAGCCCCCGGACCGGCGGGGGGGAGACCCAGTACTTC.

V and J are TRBV7-9 and TRBJ2-7; D is unclear. The CDR3 sequence is 12 residues long. Trimming took 4 bases from V and 6 from J, leaving 10 bases between them. The germline V gene has CDR1 SEHNR and CDR2 FQNEAQ (reference sequence). The CDR3 loop is CASSSSRSEQYF. The CDR3 nucleotides are TGTGCCAGCAGCTCCTCCCGGTCCGAGCAGTACTTC.

The chain carries TRBV6-1 and TRBJ1-4; D remains ambiguous. The CDR3 covers 11 residues. Germline lookup yields CDR1 MNHNS and CDR2 SASEGT. Trimming left V 0 bases short and J 12 bases short, with 5 bases between. CDR3 amino acids: CASSEAAELFF. CDR3 DNA sequence: TGTGCCAGCAGTGAAGCGGCTGAACTGTTTTTT.

This clone was found a few times. The chain employs TRBV7-3 and TRBJ1-5; D gene uncertain. Germline V gene lookup returns CDR1 SGHTA and CDR2 FQGTGA. The ends were cut back, 5 bases at V and 4 bases at J, with 9 bases in the middle. CDR3 length equals 13 residues. This CDR3 reads CASSDIPNQPQHF. In nucleotides, the CDR3 is TGTGCCAGCAGCGACATTCCAAATCAGCCCCAGCATTTT. The whole variable domain, filled in from reference TRBV7-3 and TRBJ1-5, reads GAGVSQTPSNKVTEKGKYVELRCDPISGHTALYWYRQSLGQGPEFLIYFQGTGAADDSGLPNDRFFAVRPEGSVSTLKIQRTERGDSAVYLCASSDIPNQPQHFGDGTRLSIL.